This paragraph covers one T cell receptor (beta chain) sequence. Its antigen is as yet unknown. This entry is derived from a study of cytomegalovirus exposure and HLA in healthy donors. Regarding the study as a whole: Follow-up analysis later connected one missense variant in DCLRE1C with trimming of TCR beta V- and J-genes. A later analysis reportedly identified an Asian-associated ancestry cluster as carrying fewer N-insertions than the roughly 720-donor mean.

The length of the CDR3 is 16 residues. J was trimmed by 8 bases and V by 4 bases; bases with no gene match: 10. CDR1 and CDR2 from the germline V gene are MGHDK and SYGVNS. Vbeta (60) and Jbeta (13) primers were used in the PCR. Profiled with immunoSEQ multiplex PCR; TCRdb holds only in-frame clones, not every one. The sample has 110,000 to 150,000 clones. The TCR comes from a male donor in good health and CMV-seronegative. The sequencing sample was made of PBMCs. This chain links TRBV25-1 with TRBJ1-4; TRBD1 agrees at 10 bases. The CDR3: CASSGDRGRGGEKLFF. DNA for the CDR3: TGTGCCAGCAGTGGGGACAGGGGCCGCGGGGGCGAAAAACTGTTTTTT.